This is a list of T cell receptor beta chains from one sample in a study of blood T cells in healthy people across ages. TCRdb used MiXCR to reprocess the 5' RACE reads, holding one entry per CDR3 protein. The data show about 1.8 million distinct CDR3 sequences, with around 48% seen just once and around 2.1% held by the top ten. The source material was blood. The receptors were gathered from a woman aged 40 to 50 in good health. Each CDR3 is given with its conserved first and last residue. D genes are given only for firm matches. Size is stated for part of the rows, as once, few or many counts, or as a class when the clone is expanded.

TRBV7-9	TRBD1	NA	TRBJ1-2	CASSLLLGQPNNYGYTF	TGTGCCAGCAGCTTACTACTGGGACAGCCGAACAACTATGGCTACACCTTC
TRBV13	NA	few	TRBJ2-3	CASSVPGLSLTDTQYF	TGTGCCAGCAGCGTTCCGGGACTGTCTCTAACAGATACGCAGTATTTT
TRBV10-1	NA	few	TRBJ2-7	CASSESSGGLSEQYF	TGCGCCAGCAGTGAGTCCAGCGGAGGTTTGAGCGAGCAGTACTTC
TRBV4-1	NA	NA	TRBJ2-3	CASSQVGVSLDTQYF	TGCGCCAGCAGCCAAGTGGGGGTCTCGTTGGATACGCAGTATTTT
TRBV5-1	NA	once	TRBJ2-6	CASGLGGGANVLTF	TGCGCCAGCGGGCTAGGAGGGGGGGCCAACGTCCTGACTTTC
TRBV25-1	TRBD1	NA	TRBJ2-7	CASSETGDLSYEQYF	TGTGCCAGCAGTGAGACAGGGGATCTCTCCTACGAGCAGTACTTC
TRBV28	NA	few	TRBJ2-1	CASSWTTGLDYNEQFF	TGTGCCAGCAGTTGGACGACGGGACTCGACTACAATGAGCAGTTCTTC
TRBV4-3	TRBD2	NA	TRBJ2-5	CASSQDREAPRWETQYF	TGCGCCAGCAGCCAAGATCGGGAGGCCCCAAGGTGGGAGACCCAGTACTTC
TRBV15	NA	few	TRBJ2-1	CATSRGRRAAYNEQFF	TGTGCCACCAGCAGAGGAAGGCGCGCCGCCTACAATGAGCAGTTCTTC
TRBV29-1	NA	many	TRBJ2-7	CSPVGQGSYEQYF	TGCAGCCCAGTTGGGCAGGGCTCCTACGAGCAGTACTTC
TRBV7-2	TRBD2	few	TRBJ2-5	CASSFSSGGAGETQYF	TGTGCCAGCAGCTTCTCTAGCGGGGGGGCGGGGGAGACCCAGTACTTC
TRBV27	TRBD1	NA	TRBJ2-7	CASSQSGRGLYEQYF	TGTGCCAGCAGTCAATCAGGCAGGGGGCTCTACGAGCAGTACTTC
TRBV27	TRBD1	NA	TRBJ1-5	CASRTGGQNQPQHF	TGTGCCAGCAGGACAGGGGGCCAGAATCAGCCCCAGCATTTT
TRBV5-6	NA	few	TRBJ2-5	CASSVQGTETQYF	TGTGCCAGCAGCGTTCAGGGTACAGAGACCCAGTACTTC
TRBV4-3	TRBD2	NA	TRBJ2-5	CASSQGTSGSYNEQYF	TGCGCCAGCAGCCAGGGGACTAGCGGATCCTACAATGAGCAGTACTTC
TRBV12-3/TRBV12-4	NA	NA	TRBJ2-1	CASSLVGAREQFF	TGTGCCAGCAGTTTAGTCGGGGCTCGGGAGCAGTTCTTC
TRBV20-1	TRBD2	NA	TRBJ2-5	CSARLTSGGVETQYF	TGCAGTGCCCGTTTGACTAGCGGGGGGGTGGAGACCCAGTACTTC